These 25 T cell receptor beta chains came from one sample sequenced in a study of graft-versus-host responses after intestinal transplantation (dated by TCRdb to the early 2020s). What this sample's time point label stands for: cells obtained before transplantation from donor or recipient. The protocol used for the library was the immunoSEQ multiplex PCR assay. This immuneACCESS table, as held by TCRdb, lists in-frame sequences with V and J called but not all clones. Of the missing ones, under half trace to an unresolved V gene in checked studies; the others have no known cause. The sample yields about 85,000 clones; roughly 80% were counted once. Of the sample, roughly 0.8% is held by the ten largest clones. What these receptors recognize is not known. The specimen comprised unstimulated CD4+ T cells sorted from spleen or lymph node cells, sampled before intestinal transplant. The receptors shown here come from a human donor who received an intestinal transplant.

The rearrangement uses TRBV7-9 and TRBJ2-3; 11 bases are shared with TRBD2. The V gene's germline CDR1 is SEHNR and CDR2 FQNEAQ (reference sequence). V lost 1 base and J lost 6; bases outside the gene matches: 9. This CDR3 comprises 17 residues. CDR3 nucleotides: TGTGCCAGCAGCTTAGGCAGGCTAGCGGGAGGCGGTGATACGCAGTATTTT. Translated: CASSLGRLAGGGDTQYF.

This clone appeared a few times. The V and J genes are TRBV10-2 and TRBJ2-7; the match to TRBD1 covers 10 bases. The V and J ends lost 6 bases and 2 bases, in that order; junction bases with no gene match: 1. CDR3 size: 13 residues. The germline V gene encodes CDR1 WSHSY and CDR2 SAAADI. The DNA for the CDR3 is TGCGCCAGCAGGGGGACAGGGGCCTACGAGCAGTACTTC. Its protein product is CASRGTGAYEQYF.

J is TRBJ2-1 and V is TRBV27; 8 bases agree with TRBD2. The CDR3 has 15 residues. V shed 3 bases, J shed 7 bases, and the junction held 8 bases outside the gene matches. Germline values: CDR1 MNHEY, CDR2 SMNVEV (reference sequence). The CDR3 DNA follows: TGTGCCAGCAGTTTTGTCGGGAGGGGCTGGAATGAGCAGTTCTTC. It codes for CASSFVGRGWNEQFF.

The rearrangement links TRBV6-5 to TRBJ2-7, with a weak D call TRBD1 (6 bases). The CDR3 is 13 amino acids. Trimming shortened V by 10 bases and J by 1 base, and 14 bases separated the two germline ends. Germline V CDR1 and CDR2: MNHEY, SVGAGI. The CDR3 DNA reads as TGTGCCACCACCCACAGGGTTTCCTACGAGCAGTACTTC. This sequence encodes CATTHRVSYEQYF.

The chain links TRBV19 to TRBJ1-5; 7 bases match TRBD1. V gave up 5 bases and J gave up 2 bases; unmatched junction bases: 3. The CDR3 totals 14 residues. Germline values: CDR1 LNHDA, CDR2 SQIVND (reference sequence). The CDR3 DNA sequence: TGTGCCAGTAGTCCCACAGGGGGCAATCAGCCCCAGCATTTT. This sequence encodes CASSPTGGNQPQHF.

The chain couples TRBV28 to TRBJ2-7, with unresolved D. The germline CDR1 and CDR2 sequences are MDHEN and SYDVKM. V dropped 5 bases and J dropped 7 bases, with 18 bases sitting between them. The CDR3 has 14 amino acids. The CDR3 loop is CASSEISDRREQYF. The CDR3 nucleotides read TGTGCCAGCAGTGAGATCTCAGACCGGCGGGAGCAGTACTTC.

The gene calls are TRBV5-1 and TRBJ2-7, with D maybe TRBD2 (5 bases). The V gene's germline CDR1 is SGHRS and CDR2 YFSETQ. The CDR3 sequence is 15 residues long. V was cut by 4 bases and J by 2 bases, with 16 bases left in between. The CDR3 loop is CASSPEEAETYEQYF. The CDR3 DNA sequence: TGCGCCAGCAGCCCGGAAGAAGCGGAGACCTACGAGCAGTACTTC.

V and J are TRBV19 and TRBJ1-6, with 8 bases fitting TRBD1. Germline V CDR1 and CDR2: LNHDA, SQIVND (reference sequence). This CDR3 contains 16 residues. With V trimmed by 7 bases and J by 5 bases, 10 bases remained unmatched. Written as DNA, the CDR3 is TGTGCCAGTACCGACAGGGGAGGCTTTAATAATTCACCCCTCCACTTT. Its translation: CASTDRGGFNNSPLHF.

The chain couples TRBV18 to TRBJ2-6; the D gene is possibly TRBD2 (5 bases). Germline lookup yields CDR1 KGHSH and CDR2 LQKENI. Trimming took 2 bases from V and 4 from J, leaving 18 bases between them. The CDR3 runs 18 residues. The CDR3 here is CASSPRFGEFSGANVLTF. In DNA form, the CDR3 reads TGTGCCAGCTCACCAAGATTCGGGGAATTTTCCGGGGCCAACGTCCTGACTTTC.

The genes are TRBV5-1 and TRBJ2-5; TRBD1 matches 7 bases. CDR1 SGHRS and CDR2 YFSETQ come from the germline V gene. CDR3 length equals 14 residues. Trimming at V came to 0 bases and at J to 4 bases, leaving 3 bases not matched to a gene. The CDR3 loop is CASSLGAGGETQYF. The CDR3 DNA follows: TGCGCCAGCAGCTTGGGGGCAGGGGGAGAGACCCAGTACTTC.

This clone was found a few times. The chain recombines TRBV4-1 with TRBJ1-1; possible D gene TRBD1, 6 bases. Germline V gene lookup returns CDR1 MGHRA and CDR2 YSYEKL. V was cut by 1 base and J by 1 base, with 13 bases left in between. This CDR3 is 16 amino acids long. CDR3 DNA sequence: TGCGCCAGCAGCCAAGGCGGGGGCGGAAGGAACACTGAAGCTTTCTTT. Encoded protein: CASSQGGGGRNTEAFF.

This chain uses TRBV18 with TRBJ1-3; possibly TRBD1 for D (5 bases). Trimming stripped 8 bases from V and 0 bases from J, with 20 bases between. The CDR3 length is 17 residues. Germline V gene data show CDR1 as KGHSH and CDR2 as LQKENI. This CDR3 is CASSISAPGPSGNTIYF. CDR3 in DNA: TGTGCCAGCAGTATTTCCGCACCAGGGCCCTCTGGAAACACCATATATTTT.

The rearrangement joins TRBV30 to TRBJ2-7, with TRBD1 matching 8 bases. This CDR3 has 13 residues. CDR1 is GTSNPN, CDR2 SVGIG, per germline (reference sequence). After removal of 0 bases from V and 7 bases from J, the junction contained 5 bases not matched to a gene. This CDR3 reads CAWSVGQGGEQYF. CDR3 nucleotide sequence: TGTGCCTGGAGTGTAGGACAGGGTGGGGAGCAGTACTTC.

A note on this clone: This sample also contains other DNA sequences that code for the same CDR3. The chain has TRBV28 and TRBJ2-7, with D possibly matching TRBD2 (5 bases). The germline V gene has CDR1 MDHEN and CDR2 SYDVKM. The CDR3 is made up of 12 amino acids. The V end lost 2 bases, the J end lost 6 bases, and 8 bases lay between the germline ends. The chain's CDR3 is CASSLTSGEQYF. In nucleotides, the CDR3 is TGTGCCAGCAGTTTAACTAGTGGCGAGCAGTACTTC. Drawing the rest from reference TRBV28 and TRBJ2-7, the complete variable domain is DVKVTQSSRYLVKRTGEKVFLECVQDMDHENMFWYRQDPGLGLRLIYFSYDVKMKEKGDIPEGYSVSREKKERFSLILESASTNQTSMYLCASSLTSGEQYFGPGTRLTVT.

This clone was observed a handful of times. V and J are TRBV28 and TRBJ1-5, with TRBD1 as a possible D gene (5 bases). In germline, CDR1 is MDHEN, CDR2 SYDVKM. Trimming pared 6 bases from V and 1 base from J, leaving 7 bases between. The CDR3 is made up of 13 amino acids. Written as DNA, the CDR3 is TGTGCCAGCAGGGAGGGGAGCAATCAGCCCCAGCATTTT. This translates into CASREGSNQPQHF.

This clone has only one observation. The gene calls are TRBV7-9 and TRBJ1-5; a weak D match, TRBD1 (6 bases). Germline V gene sequence: CDR1 SEHNR, CDR2 FQNEAQ (reference sequence). The CDR3 has 13 residues. V lost 5 bases, J lost 3 bases, and 8 bases lay in between. CDR3 nucleotide sequence: TGTGCCAGCAGCCGGACAGCCAATCAGCCCCAGCATTTT. Amino acid sequence: CASSRTANQPQHF.

The chain recombines TRBV27 with TRBJ2-7, with 8 bases lining up with TRBD1. Germline assignment: CDR1 MNHEY and CDR2 SMNVEV (reference sequence). The CDR3 has 14 residues. The V and J ends lost 4 bases and 3 bases, in that order; junction bases with no gene match: 5. The CDR3 sequence: CASSSRTGRYEQYF. CDR3 coding DNA: TGTGCCAGCAGTTCCAGGACAGGGCGCTACGAGCAGTACTTC.

V is TRBV19 and J is TRBJ2-2; D might be TRBD1 (5 bases). The germline V gene encodes CDR1 LNHDA and CDR2 SQIVND (reference sequence). Trimming stripped 2 bases from V and 8 bases from J, with 21 bases between. The CDR3 covers 17 residues. The CDR3 DNA reads TGTGCCAGTAGTATAATCGTTCGACAGTGGTGGGGAGGGGAGCTGTTTTTT. This sequence encodes CASSIIVRQWWGGELFF.

This chain uses TRBV5-1 with TRBJ1-1, with D unresolved. Germline V gives CDR1 SGHRS, CDR2 YFSETQ. Between the trimmed V and J ends, which lost 7 bases and 1 base, there was a span of 14 bases. CDR3 length equals 14 residues. The CDR3 coding sequence is TGCGCCAGCTCCGACGGGAGCTCGAACACTGAAGCTTTCTTT. Its translation: CASSDGSSNTEAFF.

The chain carries TRBV5-5 and TRBJ2-7, with 9 bases that match TRBD1. The CDR3 runs 14 residues. The germline V gene has CDR1 SGHKS and CDR2 YYEKEE (reference sequence). V lost 2 bases, J lost 6 bases, and 6 bases stayed unmatched. The CDR3 is CASSFWGQGGEQYF. In DNA form, the CDR3 reads TGTGCCAGCAGCTTTTGGGGACAGGGCGGCGAGCAGTACTTC.

The chain is built from TRBV9 and TRBJ2-7; 7 bases agree with TRBD2. Per the germline V gene, CDR1 is SGDLS and CDR2 is YYNGEE. J gave up 2 bases and V 0 bases, and 8 bases lay outside the gene matches. CDR3 size: 16 residues. The chain's CDR3 is CASSVVAQRGPYEQYF. The DNA for the CDR3 is TGTGCCAGCAGCGTAGTGGCGCAGCGGGGTCCCTACGAGCAGTACTTC.

The chain uses TRBV11-1 and TRBJ2-1; the D is unclear. Trimming took off 0 bases at V and 9 bases at J, with 9 bases between the two ends. The CDR3 spans 13 residues. From germline, CDR1 is SGHAT and CDR2 FQDESV (reference sequence). CDR3 nucleotide sequence: TGTGCCAGCAGCTTAGCGCCCAGTGGTGAGCAGTTCTTC. Protein: CASSLAPSGEQFF.

The J gene is TRBJ2-6, the V gene TRBV5-1; a weak D match, TRBD1 (6 bases). CDR3 length: 17 amino acids. Germline-derived CDR1 and CDR2 are SGHRS and YFSETQ. The V end was cut by 4 bases, the J end by 1 base, with 15 bases between. The CDR3 DNA is TGCGCCAGCAGCGCGTCAGGGGCTGTTTCTGGGGCCAACGTCCTGACTTTC. Translated, it gives CASSASGAVSGANVLTF. The variable domain in full, with the rest retrieved from reference TRBV5-1 and TRBJ2-6, is KAGVTQTPRYLIKTRGQQVTLSCSPISGHRSVSWYQQTPGQGLQFLFEYFSETQRNKGNFPGRFSGRQFSNSRSEMNVSTLELGDSALYLCASSASGAVSGANVLTFGAGSRLTVL.

This clone was detected a few times. CDR3 residues: CASSLAAGADTQYF. Written as DNA, the CDR3 is TGTGCCAGCAGCTTAGCAGCAGGGGCAGATACGCAGTATTTT. This sequence joins TRBV7-6 and TRBJ2-3, with D perhaps matching TRBD1 (6 bases). This CDR3 is built from 14 residues. The germline V gene has CDR1 SGHVS and CDR2 FNYEAQ. V lost 0 bases and J lost 4, with 8 bases in between. The complete variable domain, with remaining parts taken from reference TRBV7-6 and TRBJ2-3, reads GAGVSQSPRYKVTKRGQDVALRCDPISGHVSLYWYRQALGQGPEFLTYFNYEAQQDKSGLPNDRFSAERPEGSISTLTIQRTEQRDSAMYRCASSLAAGADTQYFGPGTRLTVL.

A few counts support this clone. The chain recombines TRBV6-5 with TRBJ1-5; TRBD1 might be the D (5 bases). The length of the CDR3 is 12 residues. The ends were cut back, 8 bases at V and 1 base at J, with 6 bases in the middle. The germline gives CDR1 MNHEY, CDR2 SVGAGI. In DNA, the CDR3 is TGTGCCAGCCGGGGGAGCAATCAGCCCCAGCATTTT. Its protein is CASRGSNQPQHF.